These T cell receptor beta chains were read from a single sample in a study of cytomegalovirus exposure and HLA in healthy donors. Assay: immunoSEQ multiplex PCR; the TCRdb copy retains only in-frame clones and omits some. Of some 150,000 clones listed, 70% to 80% were seen once; the top ten hold roughly 0.76%. The sample taken for sequencing was PBMCs. The receptor source for this set is a female donor in good health and CMV-seronegative. Each CDR3 is given with its conserved first and last residue. The D gene is left open where the match is weak. Clone size is not always given. Where it is, it says once, few, many or a class for expanded clones.

V: TRBV4-2
D: NA
J: TRBJ2-3
size: NA
CDR3: CASSQEEGPADTQYF
DNA: TGTGCCAGCAGCCAAGAGGAGGGACCGGCAGATACGCAGTATTTT

V: TRBV5-8
D: TRBD1
J: TRBJ1-6
size: NA
CDR3: CASRRQGDNSPLHF
DNA: TGTGCCAGCCGACGACAGGGTGATAATTCACCCCTCCACTTT

V: TRBV6-5
D: NA
J: TRBJ2-3
size: NA
CDR3: CASSWTGTGTDTQYF
DNA: TGTGCCAGCAGCTGGACGGGGACTGGCACAGATACGCAGTATTTT

V: TRBV30
D: TRBD1
J: TRBJ2-7
size: NA
CDR3: CAWSPGQGAKEQYF
DNA: TGTGCCTGGAGTCCGGGACAGGGGGCGAAAGAGCAGTACTTC

V: TRBV7-9
D: TRBD1
J: TRBJ2-7
size: NA
CDR3: CASSLLGWGQGFGWQYF
DNA: TGTGCCAGCAGCTTATTGGGTTGGGGACAGGGGTTTGGATGGCAGTACTTC

V: TRBV5-1
D: TRBD2
J: TRBJ2-4
size: NA
CDR3: CASSLAGTSGGIESGNF
DNA: TGCGCCAGCAGCTTGGCAGGGACTAGCGGGGGTATCGAGTCTGGGAACTTC

V: TRBV4-1
D: NA
J: TRBJ1-1
size: NA
CDR3: CASSPGLGSGGRTEAFF
DNA: TGCGCCAGCAGCCCGGGCCTCGGCTCGGGGGGTCGGACTGAAGCTTTCTTT

V: TRBV7-8
D: TRBD1
J: TRBJ1-2
size: NA
CDR3: CASSSTGAYGYTF
DNA: TGTGCCAGCAGCTCAACAGGGGCCTATGGCTACACCTTC

V: TRBV5-6
D: NA
J: TRBJ2-2
size: NA
CDR3: CASNHRRRLGTGELFF
DNA: TGTGCCAGCAACCATAGAAGGCGGCTAGGCACCGGGGAGCTGTTTTTT

V: TRBV9
D: TRBD2
J: TRBJ2-5
size: NA
CDR3: CASSGSGGQETQYF
DNA: TGTGCCAGCAGCGGCTCGGGGGGGCAGGAGACCCAGTACTTC

V: TRBV30
D: NA
J: TRBJ1-5
size: NA
CDR3: CAWSLGGGQPQHF
DNA: TGTGCCTGGAGTCTTGGGGGGGGTCAGCCCCAGCATTTT

V: TRBV5-6
D: NA
J: TRBJ2-1
size: NA
CDR3: CASSLGSGVGSYNEQFF
DNA: TGTGCCAGCAGCTTGGGCTCAGGGGTAGGGTCCTACAATGAGCAGTTCTTC

V: TRBV18
D: NA
J: TRBJ1-3
size: NA
CDR3: CASSPLDRIYGNTIYF
DNA: TGTGCCAGCTCACCCCTAGACAGGATATATGGAAACACCATATATTTT

V: TRBV9
D: TRBD1
J: TRBJ1-4
size: NA
CDR3: CASSVGTDFNEKLFF
DNA: TGTGCCAGCAGCGTGGGGACAGATTTTAATGAAAAACTGTTTTTT

V: TRBV27
D: NA
J: TRBJ1-6
size: NA
CDR3: CASRGGDGSPLHF
DNA: TGTGCCAGCAGGGGGGGAGATGGTTCACCCCTCCACTTT

V: TRBV27
D: NA
J: TRBJ2-7
size: NA
CDR3: CASSRTGWSSSYEQYF
DNA: TGTGCCAGCAGCAGGACGGGATGGTCGAGCTCCTACGAGCAGTACTTC

V: TRBV11-3
D: TRBD2
J: TRBJ2-3
size: NA
CDR3: CASSPGSGARDTQYF
DNA: TGTGCCAGCTCTCCGGGCAGCGGGGCTAGAGATACGCAGTATTTT

V: TRBV6-5
D: NA
J: TRBJ1-1
size: few
CDR3: CASSRGFGGNTEAFF
DNA: TGTGCCAGCAGTCGGGGGTTTGGGGGGAACACTGAAGCTTTCTTT

V: TRBV7-2
D: NA
J: TRBJ1-2
size: NA
CDR3: CASSPTRDTQYGYTF
DNA: TGTGCCAGCAGCCCAACCCGGGACACACAGTATGGCTACACCTTC

V: TRBV5-4
D: NA
J: TRBJ2-3
size: once
CDR3: CASSLMGEGTDTQYF
DNA: TGTGCCAGCAGCTTGATGGGGGAGGGCACAGATACGCAGTATTTT

V: TRBV9
D: TRBD2
J: TRBJ2-7
size: few
CDR3: CASSVESAGGRQYF
DNA: TGTGCCAGCAGCGTAGAGTCGGCGGGAGGGCGGCAGTACTTC

V: TRBV5-4
D: TRBD1
J: TRBJ2-7
size: NA
CDR3: CASSLRDRHSYEQYF
DNA: TGTGCCAGCAGCCTCCGGGACAGGCATTCCTACGAGCAGTACTTC

V: TRBV6-5
D: NA
J: TRBJ1-1
size: NA
CDR3: CASSYSQRNTEAFF
DNA: TGTGCCAGCAGTTACTCACAGAGGAACACTGAAGCTTTCTTT

V: TRBV19
D: NA
J: TRBJ1-1
size: NA
CDR3: CASSIGSAGMAFF
DNA: TGTGCCAGTAGTATAGGGTCGGCAGGGATGGCTTTCTTT

V: TRBV4-3
D: NA
J: TRBJ2-7
size: NA
CDR3: CASSQDVDKTYEQYF
DNA: TGCGCCAGCAGCCAAGATGTCGACAAAACCTACGAGCAGTACTTC

V: TRBV29-1
D: TRBD2
J: TRBJ2-3
size: NA
CDR3: CSVGQRGSTDTQYF
DNA: TGCAGCGTTGGACAGCGGGGAAGCACAGATACGCAGTATTTT

V: TRBV6-4
D: TRBD1
J: TRBJ2-5
size: once
CDR3: CASSTGTGGQETQYF
DNA: TGTGCCAGCAGTACGGGGACAGGGGGGCAAGAGACCCAGTACTTC

V: TRBV28
D: TRBD1
J: TRBJ1-1
size: NA
CDR3: CASSTAGGAGDVEAFF
DNA: TGTGCCAGCAGTACCGCAGGGGGCGCTGGGGACGTTGAAGCTTTCTTT

V: TRBV4-2
D: NA
J: TRBJ1-1
size: NA
CDR3: CASSQEGSRDGGMNTEAFF
DNA: TGTGCCAGCAGCCAAGAAGGTAGCAGGGATGGTGGAATGAACACTGAAGCTTTCTTT

V: TRBV5-1
D: TRBD2
J: TRBJ2-7
size: few
CDR3: CASSLTSGGREQYF
DNA: TGCGCCAGCAGCCTGACTAGCGGGGGCAGGGAGCAGTACTTC

V: TRBV18
D: NA
J: TRBJ2-3
size: NA
CDR3: CASSWLRGGTDTQYF
DNA: TGTGCCAGCTCATGGCTGCGTGGCGGGACAGATACGCAGTATTTT

V: TRBV7-9
D: TRBD2
J: TRBJ2-5
size: NA
CDR3: CASSLTSGSQETQYF
DNA: TGTGCCAGCAGCTTAACTAGCGGGAGTCAAGAGACCCAGTACTTC

V: TRBV28
D: NA
J: TRBJ1-4
size: NA
CDR3: CASSLGSAVANEKLFF
DNA: TGTGCCAGCAGTTTGGGGAGTGCCGTGGCTAATGAAAAACTGTTTTTT

V: TRBV5-1
D: NA
J: TRBJ2-2
size: NA
CDR3: CASSPGVRAANTGELFF
DNA: TGCGCCAGCAGCCCCGGTGTCCGAGCGGCGAACACCGGGGAGCTGTTTTTT

V: TRBV10-3
D: TRBD2
J: TRBJ2-2
size: once
CDR3: CAISEKVAGALPIRTGELFF
DNA: TGTGCCATCAGTGAGAAGGTAGCGGGGGCCCTACCGATTCGCACCGGGGAGCTGTTTTTT

V: TRBV18
D: NA
J: TRBJ1-1
size: NA
CDR3: CASSPPGTPSAEAFF
DNA: TGTGCCAGCTCACCACCCGGGACTCCCTCGGCTGAAGCTTTCTTT

V: TRBV6-1
D: NA
J: TRBJ2-7
size: NA
CDR3: CASQIQGPTYEQYF
DNA: TGTGCCAGCCAAATCCAGGGGCCCACCTACGAGCAGTACTTC

V: TRBV9
D: TRBD1
J: TRBJ2-1
size: NA
CDR3: CASSGTGGEQFF
DNA: TGTGCCAGCAGCGGAACAGGGGGCGAGCAGTTCTTC

V: TRBV6-1
D: TRBD2
J: TRBJ2-1
size: NA
CDR3: CATTIGTNYNEQFF
DNA: TGTGCCACGACAATCGGGACTAACTACAATGAGCAGTTCTTC

V: TRBV7-9
D: TRBD2
J: TRBJ2-7
size: NA
CDR3: CASSRSGGDEQYF
DNA: TGTGCCAGCAGCCGATCCGGGGGGGACGAGCAGTACTTC

V: TRBV19
D: TRBD1
J: TRBJ1-1
size: NA
CDR3: CASSLRGRTEAFF
DNA: TGTGCCAGTAGCCTCAGGGGGCGGACTGAAGCTTTCTTT

V: TRBV7-2
D: TRBD2
J: TRBJ2-1
size: once
CDR3: CASSLVWRGGNYNEQFF
DNA: TGTGCCAGCAGCTTAGTCTGGCGGGGGGGCAATTACAATGAGCAGTTCTTC

V: TRBV7-2
D: TRBD2
J: TRBJ2-4
size: once
CDR3: CASSLFAGGFDKNIQYF
DNA: TGTGCCAGCAGCTTATTTGCGGGAGGGTTCGACAAAAACATTCAGTACTTC

V: TRBV29-1
D: NA
J: TRBJ1-1
size: few
CDR3: CSGQALNTEAFF
DNA: TGCAGCGGACAGGCCTTGAACACTGAAGCTTTCTTT

V: TRBV9
D: TRBD1
J: TRBJ1-2
size: NA
CDR3: CASSLDRGYGYTF
DNA: TGTGCCAGCAGCCTCGACAGGGGCTATGGCTACACCTTC

V: TRBV4-1
D: NA
J: TRBJ2-1
size: NA
CDR3: CASSQELSYNEQFF
DNA: TGCGCCAGCAGCCAAGAACTATCCTACAATGAGCAGTTCTTC

V: TRBV4-3
D: NA
J: TRBJ2-1
size: NA
CDR3: CASSQDYSFFNEQFF
DNA: TGCGCCAGCAGCCAAGATTATTCGTTCTTCAATGAGCAGTTCTTC

V: TRBV5-6
D: TRBD2
J: TRBJ2-5
size: NA
CDR3: CASSLGLAGGETQYF
DNA: TGTGCCAGCAGCTTGGGACTAGCGGGGGGTGAGACCCAGTACTTC

V: TRBV7-2
D: TRBD2
J: TRBJ2-3
size: NA
CDR3: CASSLRGWGSGRVDTQYF
DNA: TGTGCCAGCAGCTTACGGGGGTGGGGTAGCGGGAGGGTTGATACGCAGTATTTT

V: TRBV2
D: NA
J: TRBJ2-6
size: NA
CDR3: CASSELGLAAPSGANVLTF
DNA: TGTGCCAGCAGTGAGTTGGGGTTAGCGGCCCCCTCTGGGGCCAACGTCCTGACTTTC

V: TRBV4-1
D: NA
J: TRBJ2-2
size: NA
CDR3: CASSQEGSYTGELFF
DNA: TGCGCCAGCAGCCAAGAGGGGAGTTACACCGGGGAGCTGTTTTTT

V: TRBV28
D: TRBD1
J: TRBJ1-4
size: NA
CDR3: CASSLRDPSGTVHEKLFF
DNA: TGTGCCAGCAGTTTAAGGGACCCCTCCGGGACAGTACATGAAAAACTGTTTTTT

V: TRBV6-5
D: NA
J: TRBJ1-1
size: NA
CDR3: CASSYSPLGVTTEAFF
DNA: TGTGCCAGCAGTTACTCGCCGTTAGGGGTTACCACTGAAGCTTTCTTT

V: TRBV4-2
D: NA
J: TRBJ1-4
size: NA
CDR3: CASSPNTRLGGYEEEKLFF
DNA: TGTGCCAGCAGCCCAAACACTCGTCTTGGGGGCTACGAGGAAGAAAAACTGTTTTTT

V: TRBV6-1
D: TRBD1
J: TRBJ2-3
size: NA
CDR3: CAINRDRVTDTQYF
DNA: TGTGCCATCAACCGGGACAGGGTCACAGATACGCAGTATTTT